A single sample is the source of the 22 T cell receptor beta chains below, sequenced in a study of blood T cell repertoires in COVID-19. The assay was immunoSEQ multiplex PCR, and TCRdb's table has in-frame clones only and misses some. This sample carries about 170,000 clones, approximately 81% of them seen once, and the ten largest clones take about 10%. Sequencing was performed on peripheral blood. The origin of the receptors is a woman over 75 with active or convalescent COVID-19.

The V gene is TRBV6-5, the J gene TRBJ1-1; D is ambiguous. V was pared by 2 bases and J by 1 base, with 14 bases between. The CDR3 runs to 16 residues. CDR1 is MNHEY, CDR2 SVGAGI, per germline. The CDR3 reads CASSYAPGEGNTEAFF. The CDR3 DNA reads TGTGCCAGCAGTTACGCCCCCGGGGAAGGGAACACTGAAGCTTTCTTT.

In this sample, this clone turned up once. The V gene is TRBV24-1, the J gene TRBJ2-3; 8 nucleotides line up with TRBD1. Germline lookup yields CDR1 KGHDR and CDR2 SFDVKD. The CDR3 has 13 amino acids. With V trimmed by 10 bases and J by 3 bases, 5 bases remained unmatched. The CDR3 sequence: CATQGQATDTQYF. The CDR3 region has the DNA TGTGCCACTCAGGGACAGGCGACAGATACGCAGTATTTT.

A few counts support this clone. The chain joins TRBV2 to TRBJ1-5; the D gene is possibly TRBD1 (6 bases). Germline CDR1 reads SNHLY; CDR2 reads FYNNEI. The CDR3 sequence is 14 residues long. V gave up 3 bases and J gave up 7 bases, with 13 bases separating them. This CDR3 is CASSDTGWNQPQHF. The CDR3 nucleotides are TGTGCCAGCAGTGATACAGGGTGGAACCAGCCCCAGCATTTT. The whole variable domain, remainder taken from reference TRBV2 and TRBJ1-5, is EPEVTQTPSHQVTQMGQEVILRCVPISNHLYFYWYRQILGQKVEFLVSFYNNEISEKSEIFDDQFSVERPDGSNFTLKIRSTKLEDSAMYFCASSDTGWNQPQHFGDGTRLSIL.

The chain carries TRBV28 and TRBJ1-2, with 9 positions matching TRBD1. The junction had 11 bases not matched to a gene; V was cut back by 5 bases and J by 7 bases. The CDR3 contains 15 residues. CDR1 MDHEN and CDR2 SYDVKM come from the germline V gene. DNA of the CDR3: TGTGCCAGCAGTCCACCGACAGGGGGGTTTGGTGGCTACACCTTC. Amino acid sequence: CASSPPTGGFGGYTF.

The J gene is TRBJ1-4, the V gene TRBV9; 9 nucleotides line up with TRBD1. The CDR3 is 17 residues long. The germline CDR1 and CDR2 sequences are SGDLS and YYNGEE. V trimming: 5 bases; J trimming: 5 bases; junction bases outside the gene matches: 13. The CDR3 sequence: CASSLGQGGGQNEKLFF. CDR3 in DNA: TGTGCCAGCAGTTTGGGACAGGGAGGGGGGCAAAATGAAAAACTGTTTTTT.

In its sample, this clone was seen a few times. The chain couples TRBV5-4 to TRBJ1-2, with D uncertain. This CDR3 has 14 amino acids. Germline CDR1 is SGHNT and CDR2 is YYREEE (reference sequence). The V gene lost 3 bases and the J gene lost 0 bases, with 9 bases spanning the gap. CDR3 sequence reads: CASSSKLANYGYTF. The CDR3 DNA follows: TGTGCCAGCAGCTCTAAGCTCGCTAACTATGGCTACACCTTC.

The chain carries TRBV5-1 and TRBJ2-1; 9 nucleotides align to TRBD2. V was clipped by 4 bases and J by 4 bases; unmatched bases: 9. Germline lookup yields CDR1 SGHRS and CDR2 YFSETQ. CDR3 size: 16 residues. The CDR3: CASSLQAGGGYNEQFF. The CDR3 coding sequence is TGCGCCAGCAGCCTGCAAGCGGGAGGAGGATACAATGAGCAGTTCTTC.

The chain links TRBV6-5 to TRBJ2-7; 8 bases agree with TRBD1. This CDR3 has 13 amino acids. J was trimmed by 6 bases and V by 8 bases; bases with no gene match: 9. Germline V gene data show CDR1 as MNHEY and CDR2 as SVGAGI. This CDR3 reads CASLDRGTAEQYF. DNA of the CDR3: TGTGCCAGCCTCGACAGGGGTACAGCCGAGCAGTACTTC.

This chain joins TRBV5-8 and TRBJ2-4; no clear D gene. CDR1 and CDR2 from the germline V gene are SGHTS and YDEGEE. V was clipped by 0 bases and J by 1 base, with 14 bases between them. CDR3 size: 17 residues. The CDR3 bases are TGTGCCAGCAGCTTGGTGGTTCAGGAATGGGCCAAAAACATTCAGTACTTC. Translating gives CASSLVVQEWAKNIQYF.

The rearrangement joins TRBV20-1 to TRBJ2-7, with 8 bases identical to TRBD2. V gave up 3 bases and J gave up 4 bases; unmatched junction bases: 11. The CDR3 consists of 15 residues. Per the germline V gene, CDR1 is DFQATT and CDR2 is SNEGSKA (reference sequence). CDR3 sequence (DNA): TGCAGTGCTAGTCTTCACCGGGAGGGCCTTTACGAGCAGTACTTC. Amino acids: CSASLHREGLYEQYF.

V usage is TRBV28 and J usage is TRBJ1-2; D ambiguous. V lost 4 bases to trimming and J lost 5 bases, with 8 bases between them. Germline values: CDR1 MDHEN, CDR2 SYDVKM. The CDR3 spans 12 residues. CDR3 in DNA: TGTGCCAGCAGTTCCCTGCGTTATGGCTACACCTTC. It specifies CASSSLRYGYTF.

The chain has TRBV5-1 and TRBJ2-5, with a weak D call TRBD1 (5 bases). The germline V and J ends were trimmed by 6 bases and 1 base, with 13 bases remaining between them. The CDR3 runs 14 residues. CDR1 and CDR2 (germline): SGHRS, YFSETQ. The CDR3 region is CASNFQGTQETQYF. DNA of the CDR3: TGCGCCAGCAACTTTCAGGGCACCCAAGAGACCCAGTACTTC.

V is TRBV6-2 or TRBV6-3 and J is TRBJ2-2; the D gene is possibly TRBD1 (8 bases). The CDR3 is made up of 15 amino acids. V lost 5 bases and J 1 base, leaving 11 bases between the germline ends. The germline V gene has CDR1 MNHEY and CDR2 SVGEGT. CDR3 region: CASSNRGGNTGELFF. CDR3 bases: TGTGCCAGCAGTAACAGGGGGGGGAACACCGGGGAGCTGTTTTTT.

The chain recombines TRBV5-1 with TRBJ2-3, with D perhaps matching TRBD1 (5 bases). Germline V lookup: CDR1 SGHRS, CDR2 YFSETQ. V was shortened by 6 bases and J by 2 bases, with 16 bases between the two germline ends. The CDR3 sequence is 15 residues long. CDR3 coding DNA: TGCGCCAGCAACCCCGTGGGCAGGGCCACAGATACGCAGTATTTT. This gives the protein CASNPVGRATDTQYF.

The CDR3: CASSVEGQVNEQFF. The CDR3 bases are TGTGCCAGCAGTGTCGAGGGACAGGTCAATGAGCAGTTCTTC. The J gene is TRBJ2-1, the V gene TRBV2; 8 nucleotides match TRBD1. The CDR3 is 14 residues long. V shed 4 bases, J shed 6 bases, and the junction held 5 bases outside the gene matches. In germline, CDR1 is SNHLY, CDR2 FYNNEI.

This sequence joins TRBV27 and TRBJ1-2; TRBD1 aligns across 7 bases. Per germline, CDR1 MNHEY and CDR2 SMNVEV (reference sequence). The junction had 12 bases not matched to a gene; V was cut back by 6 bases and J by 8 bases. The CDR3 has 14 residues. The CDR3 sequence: CASSPIDRVGGYTF. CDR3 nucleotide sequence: TGTGCCAGCAGCCCGATAGACAGGGTTGGGGGCTACACCTTC.

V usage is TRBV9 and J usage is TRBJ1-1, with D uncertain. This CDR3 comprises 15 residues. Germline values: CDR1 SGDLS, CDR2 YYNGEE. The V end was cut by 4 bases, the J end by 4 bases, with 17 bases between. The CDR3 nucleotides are TGTGCCAGCAGCCCACTACGGGTGGCTGGCACTGAAGCTTTCTTT. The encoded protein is CASSPLRVAGTEAFF.

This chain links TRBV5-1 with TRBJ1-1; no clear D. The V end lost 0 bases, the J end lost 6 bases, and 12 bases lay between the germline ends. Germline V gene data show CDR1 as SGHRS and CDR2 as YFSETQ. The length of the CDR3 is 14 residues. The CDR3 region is CASSLAGGVSEAFF. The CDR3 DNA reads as TGCGCCAGCAGCTTGGCCGGCGGAGTCTCTGAAGCTTTCTTT.

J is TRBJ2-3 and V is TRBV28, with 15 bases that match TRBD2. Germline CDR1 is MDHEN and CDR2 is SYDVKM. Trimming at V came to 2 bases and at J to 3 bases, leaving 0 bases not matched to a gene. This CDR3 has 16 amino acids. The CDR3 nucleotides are TGTGCCAGCAGTTTAGGGACTAGCGGGAGGACAGATACGCAGTATTTT. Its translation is CASSLGTSGRTDTQYF.

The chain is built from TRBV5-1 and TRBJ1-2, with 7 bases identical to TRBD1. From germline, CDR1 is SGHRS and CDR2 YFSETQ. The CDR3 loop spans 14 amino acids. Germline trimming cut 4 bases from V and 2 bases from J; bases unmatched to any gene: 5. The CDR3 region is CASSQGQRNYGYTF. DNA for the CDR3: TGCGCCAGCAGCCAGGGACAGCGAAACTATGGCTACACCTTC.

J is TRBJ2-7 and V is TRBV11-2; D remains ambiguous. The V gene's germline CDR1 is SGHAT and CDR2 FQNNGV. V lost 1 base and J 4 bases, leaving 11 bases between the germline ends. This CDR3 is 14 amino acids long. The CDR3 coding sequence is TGTGCCAGCAGCTTAGTCATTCAGGAATACGAGCAGTACTTC. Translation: CASSLVIQEYEQYF.

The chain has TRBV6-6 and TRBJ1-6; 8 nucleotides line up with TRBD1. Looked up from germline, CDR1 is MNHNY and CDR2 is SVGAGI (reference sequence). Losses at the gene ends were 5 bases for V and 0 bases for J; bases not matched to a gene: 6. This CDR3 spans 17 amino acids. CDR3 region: CASSLGTGSSYNSPLHF. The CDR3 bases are TGTGCCAGCAGTCTAGGGACAGGCAGCTCCTATAATTCACCCCTCCACTTT.